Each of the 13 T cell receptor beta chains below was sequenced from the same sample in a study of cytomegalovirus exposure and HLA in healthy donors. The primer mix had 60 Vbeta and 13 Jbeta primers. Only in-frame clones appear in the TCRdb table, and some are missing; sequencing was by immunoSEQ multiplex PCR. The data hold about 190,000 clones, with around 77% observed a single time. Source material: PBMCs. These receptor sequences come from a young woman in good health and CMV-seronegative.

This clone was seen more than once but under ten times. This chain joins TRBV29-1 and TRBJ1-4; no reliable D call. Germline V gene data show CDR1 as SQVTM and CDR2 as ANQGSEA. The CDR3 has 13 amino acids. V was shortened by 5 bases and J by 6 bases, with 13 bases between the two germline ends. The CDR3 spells CSVRVTSDEKLFF. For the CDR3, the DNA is TGCAGCGTTCGGGTCACTTCGGATGAAAAACTGTTTTTT.

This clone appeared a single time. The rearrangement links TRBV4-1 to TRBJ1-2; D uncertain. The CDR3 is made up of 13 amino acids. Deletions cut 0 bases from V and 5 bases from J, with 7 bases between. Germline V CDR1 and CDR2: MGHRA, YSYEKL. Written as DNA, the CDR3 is TGCGCCAGCAGCCAAGATGGGAGGTATGGCTACACCTTC. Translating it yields CASSQDGRYGYTF.

The CDR3, as DNA: TGTGCCAGCAGCAATCGGGACAGGGGAGTTCGCTACACCTTC. Protein sequence: CASSNRDRGVRYTF. The chain employs TRBV4-2 and TRBJ1-2, with TRBD1 matching 10 bases. J was trimmed by 9 bases and V by 5 bases; bases with no gene match: 9. The CDR3 has 14 residues. Germline V gives CDR1 LGHNA, CDR2 YNFKEQ.

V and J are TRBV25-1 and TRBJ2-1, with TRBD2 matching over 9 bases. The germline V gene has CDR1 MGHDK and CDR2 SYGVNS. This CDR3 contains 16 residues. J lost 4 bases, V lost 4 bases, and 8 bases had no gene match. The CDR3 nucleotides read TGTGCCAGCAGTGGACCGACTAGCGGAACTTACAATGAGCAGTTCTTC. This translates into CASSGPTSGTYNEQFF.

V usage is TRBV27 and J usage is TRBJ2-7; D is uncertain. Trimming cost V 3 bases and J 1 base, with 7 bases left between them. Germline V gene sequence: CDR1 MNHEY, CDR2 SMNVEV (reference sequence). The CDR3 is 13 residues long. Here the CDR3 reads CASSFLRSYEQYF. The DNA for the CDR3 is TGTGCCAGCAGTTTTCTCAGATCCTACGAGCAGTACTTC.

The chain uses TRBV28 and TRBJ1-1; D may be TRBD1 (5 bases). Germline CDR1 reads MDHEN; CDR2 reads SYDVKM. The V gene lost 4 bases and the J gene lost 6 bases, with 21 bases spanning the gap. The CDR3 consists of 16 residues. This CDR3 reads CASSSLDFRVFSEAFF. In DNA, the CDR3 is TGTGCCAGCAGTTCCCTCGATTTCAGGGTATTCTCTGAAGCTTTCTTT.

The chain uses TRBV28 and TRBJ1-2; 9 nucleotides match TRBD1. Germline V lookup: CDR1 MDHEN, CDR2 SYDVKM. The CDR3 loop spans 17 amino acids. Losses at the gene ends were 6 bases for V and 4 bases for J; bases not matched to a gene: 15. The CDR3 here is CASSLRDRVLEGYGYTF. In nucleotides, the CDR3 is TGTGCCAGCAGCCTCCGGGACAGGGTTTTAGAAGGCTATGGCTACACCTTC.

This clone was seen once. For the CDR3, the DNA is TGCAGCGTTGAGGCCCCACTAGCGGGGGGCCGAGAGACCCAGTACTTC. Translating it yields CSVEAPLAGGRETQYF. The rearrangement links TRBV29-1 to TRBJ2-5, with 12 bases lining up with TRBD2. Germline V gene lookup returns CDR1 SQVTM and CDR2 ANQGSEA. The V and J ends lost 3 bases and 4 bases, in that order; junction bases with no gene match: 9. The CDR3 totals 16 residues.

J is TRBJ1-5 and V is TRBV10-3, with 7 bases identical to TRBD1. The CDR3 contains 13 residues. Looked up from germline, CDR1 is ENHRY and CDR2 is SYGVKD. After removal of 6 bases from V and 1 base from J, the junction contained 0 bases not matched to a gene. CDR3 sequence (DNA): TGTGCCATCAGGGGACAGAGCAATCAGCCCCAGCATTTT. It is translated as CAIRGQSNQPQHF.

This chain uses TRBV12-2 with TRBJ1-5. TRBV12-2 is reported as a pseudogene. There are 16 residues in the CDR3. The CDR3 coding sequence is TGTGCAAGTCGCTTATTAGGGACTTATAGCAATCAGCCCCAGCATTTT. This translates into CASRLLGTYSNQPQHF.

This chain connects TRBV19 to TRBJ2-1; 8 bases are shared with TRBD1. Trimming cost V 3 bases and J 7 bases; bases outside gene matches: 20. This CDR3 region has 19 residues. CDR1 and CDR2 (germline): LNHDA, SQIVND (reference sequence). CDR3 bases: TGTGCCAGTAGTATGGACAGGGTTACAAACAAGGGGTGGGTGAATGAGCAGTTCTTC. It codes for CASSMDRVTNKGWVNEQFF. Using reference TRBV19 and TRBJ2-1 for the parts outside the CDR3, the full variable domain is DGGITQSPKYLFRKEGQNVTLSCEQNLNHDAMYWYRQDPGQGLRLIYYSQIVNDFQKGDIAEGYSVSREKKESFPLTVTSAQKNPTAFYLCASSMDRVTNKGWVNEQFFGPGTRLTVL.

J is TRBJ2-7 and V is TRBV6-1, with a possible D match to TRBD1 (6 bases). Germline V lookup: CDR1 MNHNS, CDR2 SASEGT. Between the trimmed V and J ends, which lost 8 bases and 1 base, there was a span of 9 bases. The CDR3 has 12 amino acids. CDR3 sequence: CASGTRSYEQYF. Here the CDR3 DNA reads TGTGCCAGCGGGACAAGGTCCTACGAGCAGTACTTC.

The CDR3 here is CASTPTGGNYGYTF. CDR3 coding DNA: TGTGCCAGCACCCCGACAGGGGGTAACTATGGCTACACCTTC. The chain joins TRBV6-1 to TRBJ1-2; 9 bases are a match to TRBD1. With 7 bases clipped from V and 1 base from J, the junction kept 4 bases outside the gene matches. The CDR3 is 14 amino acids. In germline, CDR1 is MNHNS, CDR2 SASEGT.